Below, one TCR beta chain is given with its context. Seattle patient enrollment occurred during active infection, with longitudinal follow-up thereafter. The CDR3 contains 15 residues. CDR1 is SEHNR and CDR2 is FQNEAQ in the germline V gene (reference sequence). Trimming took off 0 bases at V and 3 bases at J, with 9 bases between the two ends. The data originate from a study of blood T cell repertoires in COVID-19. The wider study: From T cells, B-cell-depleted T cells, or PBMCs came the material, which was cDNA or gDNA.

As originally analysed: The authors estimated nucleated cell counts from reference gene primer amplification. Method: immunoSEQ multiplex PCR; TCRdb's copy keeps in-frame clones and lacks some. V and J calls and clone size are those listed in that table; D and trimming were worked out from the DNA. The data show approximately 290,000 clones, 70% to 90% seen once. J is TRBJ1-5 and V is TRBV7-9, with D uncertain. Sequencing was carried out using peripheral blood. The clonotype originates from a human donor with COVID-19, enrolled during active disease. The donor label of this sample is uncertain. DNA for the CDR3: TGTGCCAGCAGCTTAGCTGGGCAGATCAATCAGCCCCAGCATTTT. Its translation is CASSLAGQINQPQHF.